This TCR beta chain derives from a study of T cell clonotyping in hematopoietic cell transplantation. About the study: Pretransplant recipient samples were taken after cytoreduction. Study results and limitations: Pathologically expanded recipient clonotypes increased progressively from day 30 to day 180 as diversity fell. Cells were unsorted, so CD4 and CD8 contributions were not separated.

The CDR3 spans 15 residues. With 6 bases clipped from V and 7 bases from J, the junction kept 14 bases outside the gene matches. The germline CDR1 and CDR2 sequences are MNHEY and SVGAGI. Generated by immunoSEQ multiplex PCR, the TCRdb table keeps only in-frame clones and is missing some. The sample consists of more than 70,000 clones, about 95% of them appearing once. Of note for this clone: The antigen is unknown.

Time point indicated: recipient sample about 28 days before transplant, after cytoreduction. Recipients were bled about 28 days pretransplant and at posttransplant days 30, 100, 180. The chain couples TRBV6-5 to TRBJ2-7, with TRBD1 matching over 8 bases. The TCR was taken from a woman in her forties or fifties with acute myeloid leukemia. Some clones in this sample may be carry-over from other donors' samples. Sequenced material: peripheral blood mononuclear cells, taken before stem cell transplant. The CDR3 DNA reads as TGTGCCAGCAGGCACGGACAAACAGGGGGTAATGAGCAGTACTTC. Translation: CASRHGQTGGNEQYF.